This T cell receptor (beta chain) stems from a study of CD8 T cells in Susac syndrome. RNA in amounts of roughly 0.5 to 1 ug was reverse transcribed with random hexamers. Amplification of TCR beta CDR3 used immunoSEQ multiplex PCR across 54 Vbeta and 13 Jbeta. MiXCR, run by TCRdb on the immunoSEQ multiplex PCR reads, gives a single entry per CDR3 protein. The sample consists of approximately 90,000 distinct CDR3 sequences, roughly 93% of them appearing once. Germline CDR1 is GTSNPN and CDR2 is SVGIG (reference sequence). After removal of 0 bases from V and 1 base from J, the junction contained 1 base not matched to a gene. This CDR3 region has 16 residues.

Sequencing used CD8+ T cells from PBMCs. The sequence derives from a human donor in good health. This chain joins TRBV30 and TRBJ2-1; TRBD2 matches at 12 bases. CDR3 nucleotide sequence: TGTGCCTGGAGTGTACTAGCGGGGGGTTCCTACAATGAGCAGTTCTTC. This encodes CAWSVLAGGSYNEQFF. The variable domain in full, completed from reference TRBV30 and TRBJ2-1, reads SQTIHQWPATLVQPVGSPLSLECTVEGTSNPNLYWYRQAAGRGLQLLFYSVGIGQISSEVPQNLSASRPQDRQFILSSKKLLLSDSGFYLCAWSVLAGGSYNEQFFGPGTRLTVL.